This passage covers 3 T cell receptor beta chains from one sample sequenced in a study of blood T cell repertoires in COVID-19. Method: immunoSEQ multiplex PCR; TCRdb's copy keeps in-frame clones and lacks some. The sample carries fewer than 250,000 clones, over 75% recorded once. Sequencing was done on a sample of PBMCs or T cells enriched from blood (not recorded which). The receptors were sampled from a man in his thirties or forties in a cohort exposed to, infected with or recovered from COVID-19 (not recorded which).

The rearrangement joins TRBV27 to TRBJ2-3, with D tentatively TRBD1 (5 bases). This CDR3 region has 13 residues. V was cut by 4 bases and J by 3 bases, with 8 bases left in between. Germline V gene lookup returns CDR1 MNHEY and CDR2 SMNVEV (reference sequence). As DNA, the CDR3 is TGTGCCAGCAGTTGGGCAGGGACAGATACGCAGTATTTT. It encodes CASSWAGTDTQYF.

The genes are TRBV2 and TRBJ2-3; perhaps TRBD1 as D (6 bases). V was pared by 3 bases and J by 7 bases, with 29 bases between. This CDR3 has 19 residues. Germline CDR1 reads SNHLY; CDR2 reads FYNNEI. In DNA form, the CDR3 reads TGTGCCAGCAGTGAGGACAGAAGCTCTCTGTCCAGTACCCTCTATACGCAGTATTTT. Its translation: CASSEDRSSLSSTLYTQYF. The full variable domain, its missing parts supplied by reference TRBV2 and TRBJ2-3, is EPEVTQTPSHQVTQMGQEVILRCVPISNHLYFYWYRQILGQKVEFLVSFYNNEISEKSEIFDDQFSVERPDGSNFTLKIRSTKLEDSAMYFCASSEDRSSLSSTLYTQYFGPGTRLTVL.

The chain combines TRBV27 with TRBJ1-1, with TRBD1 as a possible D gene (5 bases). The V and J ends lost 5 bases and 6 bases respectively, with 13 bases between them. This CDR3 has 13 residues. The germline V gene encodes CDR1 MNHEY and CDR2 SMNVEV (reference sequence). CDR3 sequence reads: CASSTRAPAEAFF. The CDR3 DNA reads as TGTGCCAGCAGTACCAGGGCCCCAGCTGAAGCTTTCTTT.